This T cell receptor (beta chain) emerged from a study of T-cell reconstitution after alpha-beta-depleted transplantation in children. TCRbeta library preparation incorporated unique molecular identifiers. TCRdb re-called the PCR reads through MiXCR, storing one row per CDR3 protein. The repertoire has about 360,000 distinct CDR3 sequences, about 14% of them found once; the top ten carry around 4.5%. CDR1 SSHAT and CDR2 FNYEAQ come from the germline V gene (reference sequence). CDR3 length equals 13 residues. This clonotype was counted a few times. One end of the junction does not line up with germline, which may come from a read error.

This clonotype was obtained from a human donor who donated a stem cell graft to a child with Fanconi anemia. The source was PBMCs, collected from the stem cell graft. This chain links TRBV7-7 with TRBJ2-3; possibly TRBD1 for D (6 bases). CDR3 protein: CASSLQGVGTQYF. The CDR3 bases are TGTGCTAGCAGCCTACAGGGAGTTGGGACGCAGTATTTT. Combining the CDR3 with reference TRBV7-7 and TRBJ2-3 gives the whole variable domain GAGVSQSPRYKVTKRGQDVTLRCDPISSHATLYWYQQALGQGPEFLTYFNYEAQPDKSGLPSDRFSAERPEGSISTLTIQRTEQRDSAMYRCASSLQGVGTQYFGPGTRLTVL.